This T cell receptor (beta chain) was found in a study of cytomegalovirus exposure and HLA in healthy donors. On the study more broadly: The use of the same platform for the 100 to 150 validation repertoires and the roughly 730 first-cohort repertoires was reported by a later analysis.

The data were produced by immunoSEQ multiplex PCR, yet TCRdb's version contains in-frame clones alone and is incomplete. The data contain 100,000 to 150,000 clones, roughly 89% of them singletons. V was shortened by 4 bases and J by 2 bases, with 11 bases between the two germline ends. This CDR3 region has 14 residues. Germline loops: CDR1 LNHNV, CDR2 YYDKDF (reference sequence). J is TRBJ2-5 and V is TRBV15; D is possibly TRBD1 (6 bases). The sample comprised PBMCs. The TCR originated in a woman aged 18-29 years in good health and CMV-seronegative. In DNA form, the CDR3 reads TGTGCCACCAGCACCCCGGACAGACAAGAGACCCAGTACTTC. It specifies CATSTPDRQETQYF.